What follows describes a single T cell receptor beta chain. The sample comes from a study of blood T cell repertoires in COVID-19. Across the study: Acute-phase and convalescent COVID-19 samples originated in the United States, Italy and Spain. From T cells, B-cell-depleted T cells, or PBMCs came the material, which was cDNA or gDNA.

Per the original data handling: Amplified reference gene primers provided the basis for estimating nucleated cell counts. The method was immunoSEQ multiplex PCR; TCRdb's version includes in-frame clones alone and lacks a portion of them. D and trimming come from the DNA, and the V and J calls and clone size come from that table. The table has a few hundred thousand clones, approximately 88% seen once; the top ten hold 1% to 1.5%. This CDR3 is built from 16 residues. CDR1 SGHRS and CDR2 YFSETQ come from the germline V gene. J lost 4 bases, V lost 4 bases, and 8 bases had no gene match. The material sequenced was peripheral blood. This sequence originates from a man aged 35-49 years with acute or convalescent COVID-19. V is TRBV5-1 and J is TRBJ1-2; 12 nucleotides agree with TRBD1. For the CDR3, the DNA is TGCGCCAGCAGCCGACCGGGACAGGGGGCTCTCTATGGCTACACCTTC. Its protein product is CASSRPGQGALYGYTF.